This TCR beta chain was observed in a study of CD8+ T cells in alopecia areata. Study at large: Those receiving the skin were roughly 7-11-week-old female C3H/HeJ mice, whose grafts came from approximately 6-12-month-old C3H/HeJ donors with spontaneous alopecia.

Once RNA had been extracted, it was reverse transcribed into cDNA to act as the sequencing template. Assay: immunoSEQ multiplex PCR; the TCRdb copy retains only in-frame clones and omits some. The sample yields over 100,000 clones, without any singletons. The CDR3 sequence is 16 residues long. Germline trimming cut 4 bases from V and 3 bases from J; bases unmatched to any gene: 5. From germline, CDR1 is FNHDT and CDR2 SITEND (reference sequence). In its sample, this clone was seen a few times. Mouse germline and gene names are used. The read ends 4 residues shy of where the CDR3 ends; the end is completed using the germline J gene.

This chain uses TRBV19 with TRBJ2-3, with 13 bases aligning to TRBD2. The TCR sequence derives from a C3H/HeJ mouse with alopecia areata. Mouse MHC haplotype: H2-k. Sequenced: lesional skin. Partial CDR3 DNA: TGTGCCAGCAGTCGGACTGGGGGGGCGCCCGCAGAA. It codes for CASSRTGGAPAE. The CDR3 in its entirety is CASSRTGGAPAETLYF.